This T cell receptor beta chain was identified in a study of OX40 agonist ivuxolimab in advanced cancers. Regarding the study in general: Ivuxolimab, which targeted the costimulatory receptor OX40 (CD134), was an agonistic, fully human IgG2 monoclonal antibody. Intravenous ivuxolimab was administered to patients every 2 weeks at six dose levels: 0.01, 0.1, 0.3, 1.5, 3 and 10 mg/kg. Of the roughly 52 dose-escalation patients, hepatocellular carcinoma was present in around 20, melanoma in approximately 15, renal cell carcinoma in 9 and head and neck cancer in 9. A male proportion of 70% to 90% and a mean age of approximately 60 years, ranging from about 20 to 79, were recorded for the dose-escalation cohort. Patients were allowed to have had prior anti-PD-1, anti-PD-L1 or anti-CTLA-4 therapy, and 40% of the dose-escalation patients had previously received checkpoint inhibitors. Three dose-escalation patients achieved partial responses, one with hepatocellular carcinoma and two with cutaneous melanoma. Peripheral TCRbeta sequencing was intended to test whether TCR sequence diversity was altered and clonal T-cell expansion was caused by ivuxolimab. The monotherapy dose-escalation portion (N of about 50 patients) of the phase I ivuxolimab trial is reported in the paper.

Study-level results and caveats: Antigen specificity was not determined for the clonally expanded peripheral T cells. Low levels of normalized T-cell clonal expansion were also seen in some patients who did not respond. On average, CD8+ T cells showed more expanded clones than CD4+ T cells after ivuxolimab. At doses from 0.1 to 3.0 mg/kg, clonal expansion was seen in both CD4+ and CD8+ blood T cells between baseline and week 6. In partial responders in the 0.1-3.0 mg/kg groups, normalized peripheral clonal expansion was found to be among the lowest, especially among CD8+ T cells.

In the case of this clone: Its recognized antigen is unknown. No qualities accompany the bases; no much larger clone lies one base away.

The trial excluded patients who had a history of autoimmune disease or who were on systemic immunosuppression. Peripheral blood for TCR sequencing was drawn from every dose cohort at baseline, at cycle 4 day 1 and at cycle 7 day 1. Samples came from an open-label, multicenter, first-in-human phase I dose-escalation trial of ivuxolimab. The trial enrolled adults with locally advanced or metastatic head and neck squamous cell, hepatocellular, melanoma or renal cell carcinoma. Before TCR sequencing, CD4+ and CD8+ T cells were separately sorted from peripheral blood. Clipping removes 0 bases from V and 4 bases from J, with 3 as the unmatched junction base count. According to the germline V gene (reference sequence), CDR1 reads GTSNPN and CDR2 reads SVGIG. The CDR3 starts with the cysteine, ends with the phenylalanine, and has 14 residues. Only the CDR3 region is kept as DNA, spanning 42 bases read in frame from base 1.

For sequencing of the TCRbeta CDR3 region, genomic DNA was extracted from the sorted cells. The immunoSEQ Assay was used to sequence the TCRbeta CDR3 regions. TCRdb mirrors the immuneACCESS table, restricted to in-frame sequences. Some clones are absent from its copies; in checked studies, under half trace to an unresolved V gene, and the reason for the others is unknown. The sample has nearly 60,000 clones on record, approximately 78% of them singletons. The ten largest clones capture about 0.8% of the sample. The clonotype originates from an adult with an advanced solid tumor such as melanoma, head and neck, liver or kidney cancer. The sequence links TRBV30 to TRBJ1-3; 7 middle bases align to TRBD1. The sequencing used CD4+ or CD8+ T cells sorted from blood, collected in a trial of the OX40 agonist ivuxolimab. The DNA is TGTGCCTGGAGTGTACAGGGGTGCGGAAACACCATATATTTT. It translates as CAWSVQGCGNTIYF.